The clone carrying this T cell receptor (beta chain) was found a few times. What it recognizes is unknown. Sequencing targeted expressed TCRB transcripts, as all isolated RNA had been reverse transcribed. The assay was immunoSEQ multiplex PCR, and TCRdb's table has in-frame clones only and misses some. The sample has over 700,000 clones, about a sixth seen once. CDR1 is KGHSH, CDR2 LQKENI, per germline. CDR3 length equals 15 residues. V lost 3 bases to trimming and J lost 6 bases; unmatched junction nucleotides: 8. The sample belongs to a study of beta chain features in type 1 diabetes. Findings of the study overall: Fewer junction insertions and more nucleotide deletions appeared in type 1 diabetes patients. Patients with Type 1 diabetes showed moderately but significantly shorter TCRB CDR3s in all four CD4+ subsets. The cDNA sequencing approach could over-represent high-TCR-expressing cells.

V gene TRBV18 combines with J gene TRBJ2-1; TRBD1 matches 7 bases. The sequenced material came from naive CD4+ T cells from blood. The clonotype comes from a woman between 18 and 29 years old in good health. The DNA for the CDR3 is TGTGCCAGCTCACCCACAGGGGATTTCTCCAATGAGCAGTTCTTC. This sequence encodes CASSPTGDFSNEQFF.